A single sample gave rise to the 32 T cell receptor beta chains below, sequenced in a study of blood T cells in healthy people across ages. PCR was performed a second time for roughly 6 to 12 cycles using a sample-barcoded 5' primer and a J-beta primer mix. TCRdb independently ran MiXCR on the 5' RACE reads; one entry per CDR3 protein. The table has over 1.5 million distinct CDR3 sequences, just under 50% seen once. Sequenced input: blood. These receptors all stem from a woman in her forties in good health.

This clonotype was seen more than once but under ten times. The CDR3 DNA sequence: TGCAGTGCCCCGCAGACAGGGCGGGAGACCCAGTACTTC. It codes for CSAPQTGRETQYF. The chain uses TRBV20-1 and TRBJ2-7, with 7 bases fitting TRBD1. The DNA end is a closer match to TRBJ2-5, so the J assignment may be wrong. From germline, CDR1 is DFQATT and CDR2 SNEGSKA (reference sequence). The length of the CDR3 is 13 residues.

This clonotype has only a few counts. The rearrangement links TRBV4-1 to TRBJ1-1; D not certain. The length of the CDR3 is 13 residues. The germline V gene encodes CDR1 MGHRA and CDR2 YSYEKL. V gave up 1 base and J gave up 2 bases, with 5 bases separating them. Here the CDR3 DNA reads TGCGCCAGCAGCCAAGCCCGAAACACTGAAGCTTTCTTT. It encodes CASSQARNTEAFF.

The chain couples TRBV12-3 or TRBV12-4 to TRBJ2-5; possibly TRBD2 for D (6 bases). Trimming took 11 bases from V and 5 from J, leaving 18 bases between them. The CDR3 loop spans 13 amino acids. Written as DNA, the CDR3 is TGTGCCGTGGTGAAGCGGGCAGGGGAGACCCAGTACTTC. Amino acids: CAVVKRAGETQYF.

This chain connects TRBV7-2 to TRBJ1-2; 8 positions match TRBD1. The germline gives CDR1 SGHTA, CDR2 FQGNSA. V lost 2 bases, J lost 8 bases, and 7 bases stayed unmatched. The CDR3 is made up of 14 amino acids. The CDR3 DNA reads as TGTGCCAGCAGCTTACATGGACAGGGAAACGGCTACACCTTC. As protein: CASSLHGQGNGYTF.

V and J are TRBV9 and TRBJ2-1; tentatively, D is TRBD1 (6 bases). The CDR3 consists of 15 residues. The germline V gene encodes CDR1 SGDLS and CDR2 YYNGEE. V was pared by 2 bases and J by 2 bases, with 11 bases between. This chain's CDR3 is CASSVWTDTYNEQFF. In nucleotides, the CDR3 is TGTGCCAGCAGCGTCTGGACAGACACCTACAATGAGCAGTTCTTC.

The chain is built from TRBV7-8 and TRBJ1-1; D gene ambiguous. CDR3 size: 11 residues. Trimming removed 11 bases at V and 6 bases at J, with 13 bases between. Germline values: CDR1 SGHVS, CDR2 FQNEAQ. The CDR3: CASGIGAEAFF. The CDR3 DNA reads TGTGCCTCGGGTATCGGGGCTGAAGCTTTCTTT.

V and J are TRBV7-2 and TRBJ2-5, with D hard to call. V lost 1 base and J 0 bases, leaving 9 bases between the germline ends. Germline V gene sequence: CDR1 SGHTA, CDR2 FQGNSA. The CDR3 runs to 15 residues. The CDR3: CASSLVALNQETQYF. The CDR3 bases are TGTGCCAGCAGCTTAGTGGCCCTGAACCAAGAGACCCAGTACTTC.

This clonotype has a handful of counts. The CDR3 DNA is TGTGCCAGCAGCCCACCAGGAGGGGGCAATTCACCCCTCCACTTT. Its protein product is CASSPPGGGNSPLHF. This chain joins TRBV7-2 and TRBJ1-6; TRBD1 matches at 7 bases. After removal of 5 bases from V and 7 bases from J, the junction contained 8 bases not matched to a gene. Germline lookup yields CDR1 SGHTA and CDR2 FQGNSA. The CDR3 runs to 15 residues.

This clonotype was seen a handful of times. This rearrangement joins TRBV7-6 to TRBJ2-5; 8 bases match TRBD2. With 4 bases clipped from V and 7 bases from J, the junction kept 8 bases outside the gene matches. This CDR3 has 14 residues. Germline CDR1 SGHVS, CDR2 FNYEAQ. The CDR3 is CASSSTGGQGTQYF. DNA of the CDR3: TGTGCCAGCAGCTCAACGGGGGGGCAGGGGACCCAGTACTTC. Variable domain in full (rest from reference TRBV7-6 and TRBJ2-5): GAGVSQSPRYKVTKRGQDVALRCDPISGHVSLYWYRQALGQGPEFLTYFNYEAQQDKSGLPNDRFSAERPEGSISTLTIQRTEQRDSAMYRCASSSTGGQGTQYFGPGTRLLVL.

V usage is TRBV25-1 and J usage is TRBJ2-1, with unresolved D. The V and J ends lost 0 bases and 9 bases respectively, with 3 bases between them. The CDR3 runs to 11 residues. Germline CDR1 MGHDK, CDR2 SYGVNS. The CDR3 nucleotides are TGTGCCAGCAGTGAATATATTGAGCAGTTCTTC. Translated: CASSEYIEQFF.

This rearrangement joins TRBV7-2 to TRBJ2-6; D gene unclear. The CDR3 has 15 amino acids. The germline V gene has CDR1 SGHTA and CDR2 FQGNSA. V lost 7 bases, J lost 2 bases, and 12 bases lay in between. Here the CDR3 DNA reads TGTGCCAGCACCATCTGGGCCCCTGGGGCCAACGTCCTGACTTTC. Amino acid sequence: CASTIWAPGANVLTF.

The genes are TRBV7-2 and TRBJ2-1, with 8 positions matching TRBD2. V shed 1 base and J 8 bases; nucleotides not matched to a gene: 10. Germline V gives CDR1 SGHTA, CDR2 FQGNSA. CDR3 size: 16 residues. The CDR3 DNA is TGTGCCAGCAGCTTAGATCCTAGCGGGTCGGGCGATGAGCAGTTCTTC. As protein: CASSLDPSGSGDEQFF.

CDR3 sequence (DNA): TGTGCCAGCTCATATTGGGAGGGAGGACGCCAAGAGACCCAGTACTTC. It specifies CASSYWEGGRQETQYF. The chain has TRBV25-1 and TRBJ2-5; the match to TRBD2 covers 7 bases. Germline lookup yields CDR1 MGHDK and CDR2 SYGVNS. V shed 8 bases, J shed 1 base, and the junction held 13 bases outside the gene matches. CDR3 length: 16 residues. Full variable domain (remainder filled in from reference TRBV25-1 and TRBJ2-5): EADIYQTPRYLVIGTGKKITLECSQTMGHDKMYWYQQDPGMELHLIHYSYGVNSTEKGDLSSESTVSRIRTEHFPLTLESARPSHTSQYLCASSYWEGGRQETQYFGPGTRLLVL.

This clonotype was detected a few times. The rearrangement uses TRBV29-1 and TRBJ1-4; D is possibly TRBD1 (5 bases). The CDR3 loop spans 13 amino acids. The V end was cut by 4 bases, the J end by 3 bases, with 9 bases between. CDR1 is SQVTM and CDR2 is ANQGSEA in the germline V gene. CDR3 in DNA: TGCAGCGTTGTAGGGGAGGCTAATGAAAAACTGTTTTTT. Its translation is CSVVGEANEKLFF.

The chain has TRBV20-1 and TRBJ2-7; weak D call: TRBD2 (6 bases). In germline, CDR1 is DFQATT, CDR2 SNEGSKA (reference sequence). With 2 bases removed from V and 4 bases from J, the gap between germline ends came to 18 bases. The CDR3 totals 15 residues. CDR3 region: CSARQTGTGSYEQYF. Written as DNA, the CDR3 is TGCAGTGCTAGACAAACCGGGACTGGCAGTTACGAGCAGTACTTC.

The chain couples TRBV7-9 to TRBJ2-5, with D tentatively TRBD1 or TRBD2 (5 bases each). Germline values: CDR1 SEHNR, CDR2 FQNEAQ (reference sequence). The CDR3 is 18 amino acids. Trimming removed 5 bases from V and 2 bases from J, with 24 bases in between. The CDR3 loop is CASSPRLGETEQQETQYF. The CDR3 DNA sequence: TGTGCCAGCAGCCCCCGCCTTGGGGAGACAGAACAGCAAGAGACCCAGTACTTC. Full variable domain (rest looked up from reference TRBV7-9 and TRBJ2-5): DTGVSQNPRHKITKRGQNVTFRCDPISEHNRLYWYRQTLGQGPEFLTYFQNEAQLEKSRLLSDRFSAERPKGSFSTLEIQRTEQGDSAMYLCASSPRLGETEQQETQYFGPGTRLLVL.

V usage is TRBV9 and J usage is TRBJ1-4; D uncertain. Germline V gene data show CDR1 as SGDLS and CDR2 as YYNGEE. The CDR3 has 14 residues. Trimming took off 0 bases at V and 5 bases at J, with 8 bases between the two ends. The CDR3 protein is CASSVGPENEKLFF. In nucleotides, the CDR3 is TGTGCCAGCAGCGTAGGACCCGAGAATGAAAAACTGTTTTTT.

The chain joins TRBV27 to TRBJ2-3; a possible D gene is TRBD1 (6 bases). Per germline, CDR1 MNHEY and CDR2 SMNVEV (reference sequence). The CDR3 runs to 14 residues. Deletions cut 1 base from V and 8 bases from J, with 13 bases between. CDR3 nucleotides: TGTGCCAGCAGTTTATTCACCCTAGGGGGTACGCAGTATTTT. Protein product: CASSLFTLGGTQYF.

The chain employs TRBV25-1 and TRBJ2-3; TRBD2 matches 8 bases. This CDR3 is 16 amino acids long. Trimming cost V 5 bases and J 5 bases; bases outside gene matches: 12. Germline V gene lookup returns CDR1 MGHDK and CDR2 SYGVNS. The CDR3 region is CASSSTGGAYGDTQYF. Written as DNA, the CDR3 is TGTGCCAGCAGTTCCACGGGGGGGGCGTATGGAGATACGCAGTATTTT.

The chain combines TRBV5-1 with TRBJ2-1, with D perhaps being TRBD1 or TRBD2 (5 bases each). The V end was cut by 4 bases, the J end by 2 bases, with 13 bases between. The length of the CDR3 is 15 residues. In germline, CDR1 is SGHRS, CDR2 YFSETQ. The CDR3 loop reads CASSPLRDPYNEQFF. The CDR3 DNA reads TGCGCCAGCAGCCCGCTTCGGGACCCCTACAATGAGCAGTTCTTC. Looking up the rest from reference TRBV5-1 and TRBJ2-1 gives the full variable domain: KAGVTQTPRYLIKTRGQQVTLSCSPISGHRSVSWYQQTPGQGLQFLFEYFSETQRNKGNFPGRFSGRQFSNSRSEMNVSTLELGDSALYLCASSPLRDPYNEQFFGPGTRLTVL.

V usage is TRBV6-6 and J usage is TRBJ2-2, with TRBD2 identical over 7 bases. The CDR3 spans 12 residues. J lost 5 bases, V lost 6 bases, and 0 bases had no gene match. CDR1 is MNHNY and CDR2 is SVGAGI in the germline V gene (reference sequence). The CDR3 reads CASRRETGELFF. CDR3 sequence (DNA): TGTGCCAGCAGGCGGGAGACCGGGGAGCTGTTTTTT.

This chain links TRBV27 with TRBJ1-1, with D unclear. CDR1 is MNHEY, CDR2 SMNVEV, per germline (reference sequence). The V end lost 2 bases, the J end lost 7 bases, and 14 bases lay between the germline ends. CDR3 length: 14 amino acids. The CDR3 nucleotides are TGTGCCAGCAGTTTACTCCGGGGAAGGGATGAAGCTTTCTTT. Amino acids: CASSLLRGRDEAFF.

V usage is TRBV13 and J usage is TRBJ2-3, with 9 bases lining up with TRBD1. V shed 0 bases, J shed 4 bases, and the junction held 8 bases outside the gene matches. The CDR3 is made up of 17 amino acids. From germline, CDR1 is PRHDT and CDR2 FYEKMQ (reference sequence). The CDR3 protein is CASSLGIPDRGPDTQYF. The CDR3 bases are TGTGCCAGCAGCTTAGGAATCCCGGACAGGGGCCCAGATACGCAGTATTTT.

This chain joins TRBV12-3 or TRBV12-4 and TRBJ2-5, with D perhaps being TRBD1 or TRBD2 (5 bases each). The V end lost 3 bases, the J end lost 3 bases, and 11 bases lay between the germline ends. CDR3 length equals 14 residues. Here the CDR3 DNA reads TGTGCCAGCAGTTTCCGATTGGGGGAAGAGACCCAGTACTTC. It yields the protein CASSFRLGEETQYF.

The chain has TRBV9 and TRBJ2-1, with TRBD2 matching 8 bases. The J call may not be correct, given that the DNA end is closer to TRBJ2-7. The CDR3 is made up of 20 amino acids. Germline CDR1 and CDR2: SGDLS and YYNGEE. In nucleotides, the CDR3 is TGTGCCAGCAGCGAGGGGGGTACGGGAGCGGGGGCCCACTCCTACAATGAGCAGTACTTC. Its protein is CASSEGGTGAGAHSYNEQYF.

This chain uses TRBV28 with TRBJ2-1, with 7 nucleotides matching TRBD2. V lost 7 bases and J lost 5; bases outside the gene matches: 8. Germline CDR1 MDHEN, CDR2 SYDVKM. This CDR3 region has 14 residues. DNA of the CDR3: TGTGCCAGCAATCTCGCGGGGGACCACAATGAGCAGTTCTTC. Translated: CASNLAGDHNEQFF. Using reference TRBV28 and TRBJ2-1 for the parts outside the CDR3, the full variable domain is DVKVTQSSRYLVKRTGEKVFLECVQDMDHENMFWYRQDPGLGLRLIYFSYDVKMKEKGDIPEGYSVSREKKERFSLILESASTNQTSMYLCASNLAGDHNEQFFGPGTRLTVL.

This sequence joins TRBV28 and TRBJ1-2, with D unresolved. This CDR3 has 10 amino acids. In germline, CDR1 is MDHEN, CDR2 SYDVKM. Trimming took off 6 bases at V and 5 bases at J, with 4 bases between the two ends. This CDR3 reads CASRPYGYTF. Here the CDR3 DNA reads TGTGCCAGCAGACCTTATGGCTACACCTTC.

In its sample, this clonotype was seen a few times. This chain uses TRBV28 with TRBJ2-7, with D perhaps matching TRBD2 (5 bases). V was pared by 4 bases and J by 0 bases, with 13 bases between. The CDR3 sequence is 15 residues long. Germline-derived CDR1 and CDR2 are MDHEN and SYDVKM. In DNA form, the CDR3 reads TGTGCCAGCAGTTCCCCGGGAAGCCTCTCCTACGAGCAGTACTTC. Encoded protein: CASSSPGSLSYEQYF.

The chain employs TRBV21-1 and TRBJ2-4. The DNA end favors TRBJ2-7, so the J call may be wrong. TRBV21-1 is described as a pseudogene. The CDR3 consists of 15 residues. This CDR3 reads CASSKVRGEEHEQYF. The DNA for the CDR3 is TGTGCCAGCAGCAAAGTCAGAGGCGAGGAACACGAGCAGTACTTC.

In DNA, the CDR3 is TGTGCCAGCAGTGACGCGGATGAGCAGTTCTTC. Protein: CASSDADEQFF. This chain links TRBV6-4 with TRBJ2-1; D gene ambiguous. With 2 bases removed from V and 8 bases from J, the gap between germline ends came to 4 bases. The CDR3 is 11 amino acids. The germline V gene has CDR1 MRHNA and CDR2 SNTAGT.

Of note for this clonotype: This may arise from a read error, as a much more abundant clone is one base away. V and J are TRBV6-6 and TRBJ2-1; 14 nucleotides match TRBD2. This CDR3 contains 14 residues. Germline CDR1 is MNHNY and CDR2 is SVGAGI (reference sequence). V trimming: 5 bases; J trimming: 8 bases; junction bases outside the gene matches: 2. The CDR3 region is CASSGTSGGDEQFF. In nucleotides, the CDR3 is TGTGCCAGCAGTGGGACTAGCGGGGGCGATGAGCAGTTCTTC.

The V and J genes are TRBV3-1 and TRBJ1-2; the D is unclear. Germline CDR1 reads LGHDT; CDR2 reads YNNKEL (reference sequence). The CDR3 spans 16 residues. V gave up 2 bases and J gave up 0 bases, with 13 bases separating them. The CDR3 DNA reads as TGTGCCAGCAGCCAATATATGGGCGACGCTAACTATGGCTACACCTTC. Its protein product is CASSQYMGDANYGYTF. Drawing the rest from reference TRBV3-1 and TRBJ1-2, the complete variable domain is DTAVSQTPKYLVTQMGNDKSIKCEQNLGHDTMYWYKQDSKKFLKIMFSYNNKELIINETVPNRFSPKSPDKAHLNLHINSLELGDSAVYFCASSQYMGDANYGYTFGSGTRLTVV.